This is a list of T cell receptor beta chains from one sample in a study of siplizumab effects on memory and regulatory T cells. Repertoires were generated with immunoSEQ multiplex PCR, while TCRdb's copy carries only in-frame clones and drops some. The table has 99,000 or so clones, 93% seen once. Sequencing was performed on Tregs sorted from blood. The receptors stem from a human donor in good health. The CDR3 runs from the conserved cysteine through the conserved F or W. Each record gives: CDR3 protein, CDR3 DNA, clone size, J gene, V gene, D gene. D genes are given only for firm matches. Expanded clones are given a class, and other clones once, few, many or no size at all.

CDR3: CASSPPWSLRSYEQYF
DNA: TGCGCCAGCAGCCCCCCTTGGTCGCTACGGTCCTACGAGCAGTACTTC
size: NA
J: TRBJ2-7
V: TRBV4-3
D: NA

CDR3: CASSPLRNSGANVLTF
DNA: TGTGCCAGCAGCCCCCTTAGAAACTCTGGGGCCAACGTCCTGACTTTC
size: NA
J: TRBJ2-6
V: TRBV11-2
D: NA

CDR3: CASSFLLLAGGNEQYF
DNA: TGTGCCAGCAGCTTCCTTTTACTAGCGGGAGGGAACGAGCAGTACTTC
size: once
J: TRBJ2-7
V: TRBV7-2
D: TRBD2

CDR3: CASSLTGLAGGKPNEQYF
DNA: TGTGCCAGCAGCTTAACAGGGCTAGCGGGAGGAAAACCCAACGAGCAGTACTTC
size: NA
J: TRBJ2-7
V: TRBV7-3
D: TRBD2

CDR3: CASSPQALLYGYTF
DNA: TGTGCCAGCTCACCCCAGGCCCTACTCTATGGCTACACCTTC
size: NA
J: TRBJ1-2
V: TRBV18
D: NA

CDR3: CASSLGTGTGVLKQYF
DNA: TGTGCCAGCAGCTTGGGAACCGGGACAGGGGTTCTAAAGCAGTACTTC
size: NA
J: TRBJ2-7
V: TRBV11-2
D: TRBD1

CDR3: CASSPGAEAQYF
DNA: TGCGCCAGCAGCCCGGGGGCGGAAGCGCAGTATTTT
size: NA
J: TRBJ2-3
V: TRBV5-1
D: NA

CDR3: CASSPRYEQYF
DNA: TGTGCCAGCAGTCCCCGCTACGAGCAGTACTTC
size: NA
J: TRBJ2-7
V: TRBV21-1
D: NA

CDR3: CASSKTTRDLYEQFF
DNA: TGTGCCAGCAGCAAGACTACGCGGGACTTGTATGAGCAGTTCTTC
size: few
J: TRBJ2-1
V: TRBV21-1
D: NA

CDR3: CASSTRRQGARYEQYF
DNA: TGTGCCAGCAGTACCAGGCGACAGGGGGCGAGATACGAGCAGTACTTC
size: NA
J: TRBJ2-7
V: TRBV27
D: TRBD1

CDR3: CASINDRIYGYTF
DNA: TGTGCCAGCATAAACGACAGGATCTATGGCTACACCTTC
size: NA
J: TRBJ1-2
V: TRBV2
D: NA